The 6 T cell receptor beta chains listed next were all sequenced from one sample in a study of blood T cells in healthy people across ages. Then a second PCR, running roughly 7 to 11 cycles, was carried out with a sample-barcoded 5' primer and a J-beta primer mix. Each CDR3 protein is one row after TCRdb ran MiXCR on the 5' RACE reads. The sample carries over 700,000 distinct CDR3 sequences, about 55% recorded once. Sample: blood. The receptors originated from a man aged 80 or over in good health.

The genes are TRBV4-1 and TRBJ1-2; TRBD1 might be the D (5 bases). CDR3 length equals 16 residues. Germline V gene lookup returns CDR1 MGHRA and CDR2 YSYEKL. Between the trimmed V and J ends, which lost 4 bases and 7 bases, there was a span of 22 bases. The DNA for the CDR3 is TGCGCCAGCAGCCTCCCGGGGGGAGGAAAGGGTCCTGGCTACACCTTC. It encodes CASSLPGGGKGPGYTF.

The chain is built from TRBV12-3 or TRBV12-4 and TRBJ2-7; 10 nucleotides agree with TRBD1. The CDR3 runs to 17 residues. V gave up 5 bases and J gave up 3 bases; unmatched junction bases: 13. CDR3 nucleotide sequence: TGTGCCAGCAGTCCGGCAACAGGGACAGGGGTGTTCTACGAGCAGTACTTC. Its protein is CASSPATGTGVFYEQYF.

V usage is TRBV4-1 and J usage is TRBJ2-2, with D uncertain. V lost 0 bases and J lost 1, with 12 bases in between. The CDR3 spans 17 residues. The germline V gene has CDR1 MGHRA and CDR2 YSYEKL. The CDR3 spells CASSQEGQTLNTGELFF. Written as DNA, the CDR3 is TGCGCCAGCAGCCAAGAAGGGCAGACCTTGAACACCGGGGAGCTGTTTTTT.

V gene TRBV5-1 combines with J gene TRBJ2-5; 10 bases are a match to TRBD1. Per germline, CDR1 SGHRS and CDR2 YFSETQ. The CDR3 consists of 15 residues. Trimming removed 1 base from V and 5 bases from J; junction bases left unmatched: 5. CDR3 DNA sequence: TGCGCCAGCAGCTTGTCTGGGACAGGGGAGGAGACCCAGTACTTC. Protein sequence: CASSLSGTGEETQYF.

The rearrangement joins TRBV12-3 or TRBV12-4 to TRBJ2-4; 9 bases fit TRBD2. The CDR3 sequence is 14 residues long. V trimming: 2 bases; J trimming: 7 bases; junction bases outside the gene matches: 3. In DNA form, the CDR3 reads TGTGCCAGCAGTTTAAATAGCGGGGGTAACATTCAGTACTTC. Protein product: CASSLNSGGNIQYF.

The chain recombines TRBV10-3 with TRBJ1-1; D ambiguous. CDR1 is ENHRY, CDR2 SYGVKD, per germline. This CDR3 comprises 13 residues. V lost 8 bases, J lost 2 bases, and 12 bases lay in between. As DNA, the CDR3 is TGTGCCATCCTCGGGTCGGGTAACACTGAAGCTTTCTTT. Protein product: CAILGSGNTEAFF.